This is a list of T cell receptor beta chains from one sample in a study of blood T cell repertoires in COVID-19. Sequencing was performed with immunoSEQ multiplex PCR; in TCRdb, only in-frame clones are kept and a portion is missing. The sample lists some 200,000 clones, approximately 80% occurring once. Specimen: peripheral blood. These receptors were taken from a human donor in a cohort sampled during active COVID-19. Both conserved end residues are trimmed from each CDR3.

j_call v_call cdr3_aa
TRBJ1-6 TRBV4-3 ASSRLGQGRSPLH
TRBJ1-1 TRBV4-3 ASSQDGTGGSREDTEAF
TRBJ2-5 TRBV3-1/TRBV3-2 ASSRSIRETQY
TRBJ1-5 TRBV28 ASRLGSGSNQPQH
TRBJ2-7 TRBV28 ASSTGTKTYEQY
TRBJ2-3 TRBV5-1 ASSPSSGASTDTQY
TRBJ1-3 TRBV7-9 ASSYTGDGNTIY
TRBJ1-1 TRBV2 ASSEAHGGVSTEAF
TRBJ2-1 TRBV5-1 ASSGGQPYNEQF
TRBJ1-1 TRBV6-2/TRBV6-3 ASSYLAGLNTEAF
TRBJ2-2 TRBV7-9 ASTPRNSGDTGELF
TRBJ2-5 TRBV11-1 ASSFTRGETQY
TRBJ2-7 TRBV5-1 ASSLDGSHLSYEQY
TRBJ1-1 TRBV7-9 ASSLADSTEAF
TRBJ1-1 TRBV12-3/TRBV12-4 ASSREGVTEAF
TRBJ2-2 TRBV3-1/TRBV3-2 ASSQVLGDTGELF
TRBJ1-2 TRBV2 ASSEATGGNYGYT
TRBJ1-2 TRBV6-1 ASSVSFGLGTDGYT
TRBJ1-2 TRBV6-5 ASSSQTGEVGGYT
TRBJ2-3 TRBV10-3 AIKPGGSGDTQY
TRBJ2-3 TRBV11-2 ASSLWGGGADTQY
TRBJ2-7 TRBV5-1 ASSEGQPHEQY
TRBJ1-3 TRBV28 ASSSQRISGNTIY
TRBJ2-1 TRBV7-2 ASSLARSGRSYNEQF
TRBJ1-3 TRBV28 ASSLNRDSGNTIY
TRBJ2-5 TRBV7-9 ASSLSLPLRGETQY
TRBJ2-7 TRBV4-1 ASSQETGRIYEQY
TRBJ1-5 TRBV21-1 ASGHRTATNQPQH
TRBJ1-1 TRBV7-2 ASSLRGGPAGTEAF
TRBJ2-3 TRBV9 ASSPYPLGQATDTQY
TRBJ2-1 TRBV6-4 ASSPDREDFYEQF
TRBJ2-7 TRBV5-1 ASSPQDSSYEQY
TRBJ1-2 TRBV28 ASSSRDRGGYT
TRBJ2-1 TRBV5-1 ASSSPGLAGARSYNEQF
TRBJ1-6 TRBV19 ASKEQGGSPLH
TRBJ1-4 TRBV2 ASSEGSGTNEKLF
TRBJ2-5 TRBV7-9 ASSLPLGAEETQY
TRBJ2-3 TRBV28 ASSPQAGEPRLTQY
TRBJ2-1 TRBV4-1 ASSLNGLEQF
TRBJ1-5 TRBV5-5 ASSFFGSNQPQH
TRBJ2-1 TRBV19 ASSITQDYNEQF
TRBJ2-2 TRBV6-2/TRBV6-3 ASSLSTVGELF
TRBJ1-1 TRBV9 ASSVGTGEAF
TRBJ2-3 TRBV5-5 ASSLPGSTDTQY
TRBJ2-5 TRBV5-1 ASSLESAGGGETQY
TRBJ2-5 TRBV3-1/TRBV3-2 ASSLTTSGGAETQY
TRBJ1-3 TRBV30 AGVMSSGNTIY
TRBJ1-3 TRBV10-3 AISESSRSGTGGDTIY
TRBJ2-3 TRBV7-9 ASSLRGRADTQY
TRBJ2-7 TRBV29-1 SVGTTGVQQY
TRBJ2-4 TRBV18 ASSPSVRQGRENIQY
TRBJ1-4 TRBV28 ASSTQGAANEKLF
TRBJ2-1 TRBV11-2 ASSLDREGGLYNEQF
TRBJ2-2 TRBV6-5 ATRTGWSGELF
TRBJ2-2 TRBV28 ASSLNLRTSGELF